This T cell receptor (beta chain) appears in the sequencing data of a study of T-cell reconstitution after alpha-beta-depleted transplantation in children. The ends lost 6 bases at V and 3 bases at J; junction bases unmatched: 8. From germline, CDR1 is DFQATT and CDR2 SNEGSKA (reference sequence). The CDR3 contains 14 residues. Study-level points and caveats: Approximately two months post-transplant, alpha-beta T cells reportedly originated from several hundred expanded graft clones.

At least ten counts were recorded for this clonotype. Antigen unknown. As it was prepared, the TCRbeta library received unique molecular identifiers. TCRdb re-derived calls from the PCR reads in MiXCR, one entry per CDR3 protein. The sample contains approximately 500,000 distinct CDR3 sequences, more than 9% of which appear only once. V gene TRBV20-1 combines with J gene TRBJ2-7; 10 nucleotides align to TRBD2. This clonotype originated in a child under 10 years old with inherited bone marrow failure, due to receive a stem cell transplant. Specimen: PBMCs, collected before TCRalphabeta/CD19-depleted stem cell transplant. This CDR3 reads CSAIGLADDYEQYF. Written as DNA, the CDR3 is TGCAGTGCCATTGGACTAGCGGATGACTACGAGCAGTACTTC.